This T cell receptor (beta chain) comes out of a study of T cell repertoires in cytomegalovirus infection. Study as a whole: CMV epitopes in the study were HLA-C-restricted (recently identified) and HLA-B-restricted (well studied). A matching HLA type, together with CMV infection, was signaled by public TCR beta signatures. Whole-study findings and limits: Cumulated frequencies of public TCR beta families served to identify carriers of CMV plus the relevant HLA. Dominating the ex vivo response were HLA-C-restricted CMV-specific TCR beta clonotypes.

A single record per CDR3 protein comes from TCRdb applying MiXCR to the reads. This table holds fewer than 900,000 distinct CDR3 sequences, roughly 29% found once. In the case of this clonotype: Antigen unknown.

Here the sequenced sample was cultured CD8+ T cells from PBMCs, taken from culture after CMV antigen stimulation. The TCR comes from a human donor in good health (CMV status not recorded). Some clones in this sample may be carry-over from other donors' samples.

This chain's CDR3 is CASSPESSYEQYF. For the CDR3, the DNA is TGTGCCAGCAGCCCCGAGAGCTCCTACGAGCAGTACTTC. The chain links TRBV7-4 to TRBJ2-7; D is uncertain. The V and J ends lost 5 bases and 0 bases respectively, with 8 bases between them. Per germline, CDR1 SGHVT and CDR2 SQSDAQ. The CDR3 loop spans 13 amino acids.